Listed here are 24 T cell receptor beta chains from one sample, sequenced in a study of CD8 T cells in Susac syndrome. Random hexamers served to reverse transcribe about 0.5 to 1 ug RNA. Each CDR3 protein gets one entry after TCRdb re-called the immunoSEQ multiplex PCR reads with MiXCR. The sample has 180,000 or so distinct CDR3 sequences; roughly 94% are singletons. Sequencing used CD4+ T cells from PBMCs. All receptors derive from a human donor with Susac syndrome.

This chain connects TRBV6-2 or TRBV6-3 to TRBJ2-7; D is possibly TRBD2 (5 bases). The V end was cut by 2 bases, the J end by 5 bases, with 10 bases between. CDR1 and CDR2 from the germline V gene are MNHEY and SVGEGT. The CDR3 extends over 13 amino acids. As DNA, the CDR3 is TGTGCCAGCAGTTACCGGCTAGCCCACGAGCAGTACTTC. It codes for CASSYRLAHEQYF.

The chain joins TRBV5-1 to TRBJ2-4, with D possibly being TRBD1 or TRBD2 (7 bases each). The V and J ends lost 2 bases and 7 bases respectively, with 13 bases between them. CDR3 length equals 14 residues. The germline V gene encodes CDR1 SGHRS and CDR2 YFSETQ. CDR3 nucleotide sequence: TGCGCCAGCAGCTTCGGGCAGGGGGGGAACATTCAGTACTTC. Its translation is CASSFGQGGNIQYF. Complete variable domain (other parts from reference TRBV5-1 and TRBJ2-4): KAGVTQTPRYLIKTRGQQVTLSCSPISGHRSVSWYQQTPGQGLQFLFEYFSETQRNKGNFPGRFSGRQFSNSRSEMNVSTLELGDSALYLCASSFGQGGNIQYFGAGTRLSVL.

This chain joins TRBV7-9 and TRBJ2-2, with unresolved D. The CDR3 totals 15 residues. V lost 6 bases to trimming and J lost 4 bases, with 15 bases between them. Germline V gene lookup returns CDR1 SEHNR and CDR2 FQNEAQ (reference sequence). CDR3 bases: TGTGCCAGCAGGCTCGGACCGATCGGCACCGGGGAGCTGTTTTTT. Residues: CASRLGPIGTGELFF.

The CDR3 region has the DNA TGTGCCAGCAGCCCTCCTCTTGGGGGGACAGAGACCCAGTACTTC. It is translated as CASSPPLGGTETQYF. The V gene is TRBV6-2 or TRBV6-3, the J gene TRBJ2-5; the D gene is possibly TRBD2 (6 bases). CDR1 is MNHEY, CDR2 SVGEGT, per germline. The CDR3 covers 15 residues. Trimming left V 6 bases short and J 4 bases short, with 18 bases between.

The CDR3 region is CASSADGTGNTIYF. CDR3 nucleotides: TGTGCCAGCAGCGCAGACGGGACTGGAAACACCATATATTTT. V is TRBV7-8 and J is TRBJ1-3; no firm D call. Germline V CDR1 and CDR2: SGHVS, FQNEAQ. The CDR3 has 14 amino acids. V lost 5 bases and J 2 bases, leaving 10 bases between the germline ends.

This clonotype was seen once. The chain joins TRBV29-1 to TRBJ2-1, with TRBD1 matching 8 bases. V dropped 3 bases and J dropped 7; count of bases not matched to a gene: 5. The CDR3 extends over 13 amino acids. The germline V gene has CDR1 SQVTM and CDR2 ANQGSEA. The CDR3 DNA reads TGCAGCGTTGACAGGGGGCTAAGAAATGAGCAGTTCTTC. It translates to CSVDRGLRNEQFF.

This chain joins TRBV7-6 and TRBJ1-5, with D unresolved. Per germline, CDR1 SGHVS and CDR2 FNYEAQ. V was cut by 3 bases and J by 3 bases, with 6 bases left in between. CDR3 length: 13 amino acids. As DNA, the CDR3 is TGTGCCAGCAGCTTTTGGAACAATCAGCCCCAGCATTTT. It specifies CASSFWNNQPQHF.

The J gene is TRBJ1-2, the V gene TRBV18, with unresolved D. The CDR3 runs 14 residues. The germline V gene has CDR1 KGHSH and CDR2 LQKENI. Trimming pared 2 bases from V and 7 bases from J, leaving 14 bases between. The CDR3 bases are TGTGCCAGCTCACCATCCCCGGGCGTGGCTGGCTACACCTTC. This encodes CASSPSPGVAGYTF.

V usage is TRBV20-1 and J usage is TRBJ2-7; 12 nucleotides agree with TRBD2. Germline CDR1 and CDR2: DFQATT and SNEGSKA (reference sequence). The V segment lost 0 bases and the J segment 2 bases; nucleotides outside the gene matches: 2. This CDR3 is built from 15 residues. CDR3 in DNA: TGCAGTGCTAGAGATCCTAGCGGGAGGGCCTACGAGCAGTACTTC. Translated: CSARDPSGRAYEQYF.

The rearrangement links TRBV6-2 or TRBV6-3 to TRBJ1-5, with 7 bases lining up with TRBD1. The CDR3 runs to 13 residues. V lost 6 bases and J lost 9; bases outside the gene matches: 8. Germline V CDR1 and CDR2: MNHEY, SVGEGT. This chain's CDR3 is CASRRQGDSPQHF. Here the CDR3 DNA reads TGTGCCAGCAGAAGACAGGGCGATTCGCCCCAGCATTTT.

The V call is TRBV3-1, the J call TRBJ2-3, with 12 bases fitting TRBD2. The V and J ends lost 5 bases and 4 bases, in that order; junction bases with no gene match: 10. The CDR3 consists of 17 residues. CDR1 and CDR2 (germline): LGHDT, YNNKEL (reference sequence). In nucleotides, the CDR3 is TGTGCCAGCAGCAGGGGCCTAGCGGGGGGGATCTCAGATACGCAGTATTTT. Translated: CASSRGLAGGISDTQYF.

V and J are TRBV7-8 and TRBJ2-6, with D unresolved. The V end lost 5 bases, the J end lost 5 bases, and 19 bases lay between the germline ends. The CDR3 extends over 17 amino acids. Germline-derived CDR1 and CDR2 are SGHVS and FQNEAQ. The CDR3 DNA is TGTGCCAGCAGCCTGGATTTCCCACAAAGTCGGGCCAACGTCCTGACTTTC. Translated: CASSLDFPQSRANVLTF.

The J gene is TRBJ2-3, the V gene TRBV12-3 or TRBV12-4; TRBD2 aligns across 10 bases. V was pared by 6 bases and J by 2 bases, with 11 bases of the junction left unmatched. There are 17 residues in the CDR3. CDR3 DNA sequence: TGTGCCAGCAGCCCCGGCGGACTAGCGGATCACACAGATACGCAGTATTTT. It encodes CASSPGGLADHTDTQYF.

The rearrangement links TRBV10-3 to TRBJ1-5; TRBD1 matches at 10 bases. V gave up 4 bases and J gave up 5 bases; unmatched junction bases: 2. The CDR3 runs to 14 residues. The V gene's germline CDR1 is ENHRY and CDR2 SYGVKD. CDR3: CAISAGTGDQPQHF. Written as DNA, the CDR3 is TGTGCCATCAGTGCCGGGACAGGGGATCAGCCCCAGCATTTT.

J is TRBJ1-1 and V is TRBV18; possibly TRBD1 for D (5 bases). The CDR3 is made up of 14 amino acids. Germline CDR1 reads KGHSH; CDR2 reads LQKENI. Trimming took 6 bases from V and 1 from J, leaving 12 bases between them. CDR3 loop: CASSAGPSNTEAFF. CDR3 bases: TGTGCCAGCTCGGCGGGACCCTCGAACACTGAAGCTTTCTTT.

This chain connects TRBV20-1 to TRBJ2-1; 8 nucleotides agree with TRBD2. The junction had 8 bases not matched to a gene; V was cut back by 0 bases and J by 7 bases. The CDR3 loop spans 15 amino acids. CDR1 is DFQATT, CDR2 SNEGSKA, per germline (reference sequence). CDR3 amino acids: CSARDRVAGLNEQFF. The CDR3 bases are TGCAGTGCTAGAGATCGGGTAGCGGGGTTAAATGAGCAGTTCTTC.

This clonotype was seen once. CDR3: CASSPGQGMNTEAFF. DNA of the CDR3: TGTGCCAGCTCACCAGGACAGGGGATGAACACTGAAGCTTTCTTT. The genes are TRBV18 and TRBJ1-1; 9 bases line up with TRBD1. There are 15 residues in the CDR3. The junction had 1 base not matched to a gene; V was cut back by 2 bases and J by 0 bases. The germline gives CDR1 KGHSH, CDR2 LQKENI.

This clonotype was seen a single time. V is TRBV2 and J is TRBJ2-1; TRBD1 matches 7 bases. Germline CDR1 SNHLY, CDR2 FYNNEI. V lost 5 bases to trimming and J lost 0 bases; unmatched junction nucleotides: 10. This CDR3 has 17 residues. CDR3 residues: CASSQTGTAYSYNEQFF. The CDR3 DNA reads TGTGCCAGCAGTCAAACCGGGACAGCCTACTCCTACAATGAGCAGTTCTTC. Full variable domain (outside the CDR3, taken from reference TRBV2 and TRBJ2-1): EPEVTQTPSHQVTQMGQEVILRCVPISNHLYFYWYRQILGQKVEFLVSFYNNEISEKSEIFDDQFSVERPDGSNFTLKIRSTKLEDSAMYFCASSQTGTAYSYNEQFFGPGTRLTVL.

CDR3 loop: CASRLPGGNYGYTF. The CDR3 coding sequence is TGTGCCAGCAGACTACCAGGGGGTAACTATGGCTACACCTTC. This chain links TRBV28 with TRBJ1-2, with 7 bases lining up with TRBD1. This CDR3 has 14 amino acids. CDR1 and CDR2 from the germline V gene are MDHEN and SYDVKM. The ends lost 6 bases at V and 1 base at J; junction bases unmatched: 5.

This clonotype was seen once. The V gene is TRBV28, the J gene TRBJ1-2, with D uncertain. CDR3 size: 15 residues. Trimming stripped 5 bases from V and 0 bases from J, with 13 bases between. Germline V CDR1 and CDR2: MDHEN, SYDVKM. In nucleotides, the CDR3 is TGTGCCAGCAGTCCCGACGGACGTACTAACTATGGCTACACCTTC. Protein: CASSPDGRTNYGYTF.

This chain uses TRBV18 with TRBJ1-1; TRBD1 matches 8 bases. CDR1 KGHSH and CDR2 LQKENI come from the germline V gene. V gave up 5 bases and J gave up 4 bases; unmatched junction bases: 9. This CDR3 is built from 15 residues. The DNA of the CDR3 is TGTGCCAGCTCAACGAACCCAGGGGGCGGCACTGAAGCTTTCTTT. It is translated as CASSTNPGGGTEAFF.

V usage is TRBV7-2 and J usage is TRBJ2-3; D remains ambiguous. The V gene lost 1 base and the J gene lost 2 bases, with 10 bases spanning the gap. Germline V gene sequence: CDR1 SGHTA, CDR2 FQGNSA. The CDR3 has 15 amino acids. The CDR3 here is CASSLELALTDTQYF. As DNA, the CDR3 is TGTGCCAGCAGCTTAGAGTTAGCCCTCACAGATACGCAGTATTTT.

V usage is TRBV12-3 or TRBV12-4 and J usage is TRBJ2-7; D perhaps matches TRBD2 (6 bases). The CDR3 extends over 12 amino acids. V was shortened by 2 bases and J by 7 bases, with 9 bases between the two germline ends. The CDR3 loop reads CASSLPGVEQYF. The CDR3 nucleotides are TGTGCCAGCAGTTTACCGGGGGTGGAGCAGTACTTC.

The V call is TRBV18, the J call TRBJ1-5; possibly TRBD1 for D (5 bases). Germline V gene lookup returns CDR1 KGHSH and CDR2 LQKENI. Trimming removed 5 bases at V and 3 bases at J, with 17 bases between. There are 16 residues in the CDR3. CDR3 residues: CASSGGERASNQPQHF. The CDR3, as DNA: TGTGCCAGCTCAGGGGGGGAACGGGCATCCAATCAGCCCCAGCATTTT.